This passage covers 25 T cell receptor beta chains from one sample sequenced in a study of naive and memory T cell subsets. Adult healthy volunteers gave 2.5 ml peripheral blood for whole-blood RNA. Alpha and beta constant region primers primed reverse transcription for blood and skin samples. TCRdb re-called the 5' RACE reads with MiXCR, one entry per CDR3 protein. The table shows about 26,000 distinct CDR3 sequences, with under 30% occurring only once. All receptors come from a female donor in good health.

This clonotype occurred a few times. A read error may account for a junction end that differs from germline. V usage is TRBV19 and J usage is TRBJ2-7; 8 bases are a match to TRBD1. From germline, CDR1 is LNHDA and CDR2 SQIVND (reference sequence). CDR3 length: 15 residues. CDR3 in amino acids: CASRLTGTGSHEQYF. In DNA form, the CDR3 reads TGTGCCAGTAGACTCACCGGGACAGGCTCCCACGAGCAGTACTTC.

In its sample, this clonotype is medium-sized. V gene TRBV18 combines with J gene TRBJ1-1; 9 bases align to TRBD1. This CDR3 spans 17 amino acids. V dropped 1 base and J dropped 3; count of bases not matched to a gene: 9. Germline values: CDR1 KGHSH, CDR2 LQKENI. For the CDR3, the DNA is TGTGCCAGCTCACCACGCGGGACAGGGCTGGGTGACACTGAAGCTTTCTTT. This encodes CASSPRGTGLGDTEAFF.

The V and J genes are TRBV20-1 and TRBJ2-3, with 10 positions matching TRBD2. The V segment lost 6 bases and the J segment 3 bases; nucleotides outside the gene matches: 15. This CDR3 region has 17 residues. Per the germline V gene, CDR1 is DFQATT and CDR2 is SNEGSKA (reference sequence). Here the CDR3 reads CSAAGRLAGEWTDTQYF. The CDR3 DNA reads as TGCAGTGCCGCCGGTCGGCTAGCGGGAGAGTGGACAGATACGCAGTATTTT.

The chain has TRBV7-9 and TRBJ2-2; 11 bases agree with TRBD2. Germline V lookup: CDR1 SEHNR, CDR2 FQNEAQ (reference sequence). V trimming: 1 base; J trimming: 1 base; junction bases outside the gene matches: 5. CDR3 length: 18 residues. The CDR3 spells CASSLVAGGRLNTGELFF. The CDR3, as DNA: TGTGCCAGCAGCTTAGTAGCGGGAGGGCGACTGAACACCGGGGAGCTGTTTTTT.

This clonotype was seen a handful of times. The CDR3 coding sequence is TGCAGTGGTTTTCAGGGGGCGCGGCGGACTGAAGCTTTCTTT. Protein sequence: CSGFQGARRTEAFF. This rearrangement joins TRBV20-1 to TRBJ1-1, with 8 bases matching TRBD1. The CDR3 totals 14 residues. V dropped 7 bases and J dropped 5; count of bases not matched to a gene: 12. Germline CDR1 DFQATT, CDR2 SNEGSKA (reference sequence).

The CDR3 DNA reads TGTGCCAGCAGTTGGCGGGGGGGACAGTTCAACTATGGCTACACCTTC. It codes for CASSWRGGQFNYGYTF. This sequence joins TRBV6-5 and TRBJ1-2, with TRBD1 matching 7 bases. Looked up from germline, CDR1 is MNHEY and CDR2 is SVGAGI. The CDR3 has 16 residues. V dropped 4 bases and J dropped 2; count of bases not matched to a gene: 10.

In its sample, this clonotype was seen a few times. The rearrangement links TRBV7-2 to TRBJ2-7; tentatively, D is TRBD2 (6 bases). The length of the CDR3 is 14 residues. Looked up from germline, CDR1 is SGHTA and CDR2 is FQGNSA. Trimming removed 5 bases at V and 2 bases at J, with 13 bases between. The DNA for the CDR3 is TGTGCCAGCAGCCCCCAGCGGGCCGCCTACGAGCAGTACTTC. This gives the protein CASSPQRAAYEQYF. The full variable domain, its missing parts supplied by reference TRBV7-2 and TRBJ2-7, is GAGVSQSPSNKVTEKGKDVELRCDPISGHTALYWYRQSLGQGLEFLIYFQGNSAPDKSGLPSDRFSAERTGGSVSTLTIQRTQQEDSAVYLCASSPQRAAYEQYFGPGTRLTVT.

This clonotype was counted at least ten times. The genes are TRBV12-3 or TRBV12-4 and TRBJ2-7; TRBD2 aligns across 11 bases. The CDR3 loop spans 14 amino acids. Germline trimming cut 4 bases from V and 6 bases from J; bases unmatched to any gene: 5. The CDR3: CASSSRLAGREQYF. The DNA for the CDR3 is TGTGCCAGCAGTTCGCGACTAGCGGGACGCGAGCAGTACTTC.

At least ten counts were recorded for this clonotype. The rearrangement joins TRBV20-1 to TRBJ2-7; D not certain. The V gene's germline CDR1 is DFQATT and CDR2 SNEGSKA (reference sequence). CDR3 length: 9 amino acids. CDR3 in amino acids: CRSHSEQYF. In DNA, the CDR3 is TGCAGGTCGCATTCCGAGCAGTACTTC.

V gene TRBV20-1 combines with J gene TRBJ1-2; D call uncertain. The CDR3 has 13 residues. V lost 0 bases, J lost 8 bases, and 13 bases lay in between. Germline V CDR1 and CDR2: DFQATT, SNEGSKA (reference sequence). CDR3 DNA: TGCAGTGCTAGAGATCTCGGAGGAAACGGCTACACCTTC. Translated, it gives CSARDLGGNGYTF.

This clonotype counts as medium-sized. The chain carries TRBV4-1 and TRBJ1-4; no definite D call. V was cut by 0 bases and J by 5 bases, with 10 bases left in between. This CDR3 is 15 amino acids long. CDR1 is MGHRA and CDR2 is YSYEKL in the germline V gene. The CDR3 here is CASSQDLGLNEKLFF. The CDR3 DNA is TGCGCCAGCAGCCAAGATCTGGGTTTGAATGAAAAACTGTTTTTT.

There are a few counts of this clonotype. The rearrangement joins TRBV7-2 to TRBJ2-3; 12 bases are shared with TRBD2. J was trimmed by 6 bases and V by 6 bases; bases with no gene match: 4. The length of the CDR3 is 14 residues. Germline V gives CDR1 SGHTA, CDR2 FQGNSA. CDR3 sequence reads: CASRASGRADTQYF. The CDR3 coding sequence is TGTGCCAGCAGAGCTAGCGGGAGGGCGGATACGCAGTATTTT.

This clonotype was observed a few times. The J gene is TRBJ1-4, the V gene TRBV29-1; D gene uncertain. The germline V and J ends were trimmed by 4 bases and 10 bases, with 13 bases remaining between them. Germline CDR1 and CDR2: SQVTM and ANQGSEA. The CDR3 length is 12 residues. CDR3 loop: CSVGPSAVKLFF. In DNA, the CDR3 is TGCAGCGTTGGTCCTTCGGCGGTAAAACTGTTTTTT.

This clonotype was seen a few times. This chain uses TRBV20-1 with TRBJ1-1, with 7 bases fitting TRBD1. The germline gives CDR1 DFQATT, CDR2 SNEGSKA (reference sequence). This CDR3 comprises 12 residues. Trimming took 7 bases from V and 4 from J; bases not matched to a gene: 6. CDR3: CSGRPGGTEAFF. The CDR3 region has the DNA TGCAGTGGGAGACCAGGGGGCACTGAAGCTTTCTTT.

This clonotype occurred a few times. The CDR3 region has the DNA TGTGCCAGCAGATCGGGGAGGGGTGGCTACACCTTC. Translated: CASRSGRGGYTF. The rearrangement links TRBV12-3 or TRBV12-4 to TRBJ1-2, with a weak D call TRBD1 (5 bases). This CDR3 is 12 amino acids long. Trimming cost V 6 bases and J 7 bases, with 12 bases left between them.

This clonotype was counted a few times. The chain combines TRBV7-6 with TRBJ1-3; TRBD1 might be the D (6 bases). Germline CDR1 is SGHVS and CDR2 is FNYEAQ. The CDR3 sequence is 15 residues long. Trimming pared 5 bases from V and 3 bases from J, leaving 14 bases between. The CDR3 sequence: CASSQPGALGNTIYF. In nucleotides, the CDR3 is TGTGCCAGCAGCCAACCAGGGGCGCTTGGAAACACCATATATTTT.

This chain connects TRBV15 to TRBJ2-2; 10 bases fit TRBD1. CDR1 and CDR2 from the germline V gene are LNHNV and YYDKDF (reference sequence). The trim removed 3 bases at V and 3 bases at J, leaving 1 base unmatched. There are 15 residues in the CDR3. The CDR3: CATSSGQGDTGELFF. CDR3 nucleotide sequence: TGTGCCACCAGCAGTGGACAGGGGGACACCGGGGAGCTGTTTTTT.

The J gene is TRBJ1-1, the V gene TRBV5-1; D unclear. The CDR3 covers 13 residues. CDR1 is SGHRS, CDR2 YFSETQ, per germline. V was shortened by 4 bases and J by 0 bases, with 7 bases between the two germline ends. CDR3 in DNA: TGCGCCAGCAGCCGAACCATGAACACTGAAGCTTTCTTT. Amino acids: CASSRTMNTEAFF. The complete variable domain, with remaining parts taken from reference TRBV5-1 and TRBJ1-1, reads KAGVTQTPRYLIKTRGQQVTLSCSPISGHRSVSWYQQTPGQGLQFLFEYFSETQRNKGNFPGRFSGRQFSNSRSEMNVSTLELGDSALYLCASSRTMNTEAFFGQGTRLTVV.

The chain has TRBV20-1 and TRBJ2-7; D remains ambiguous. V was cut by 5 bases and J by 4 bases, with 9 bases left in between. The CDR3 is 11 residues long. Germline CDR1 is DFQATT and CDR2 is SNEGSKA (reference sequence). The CDR3 DNA is TGCAGTGCTTCCCCGGAGTACGAGCAGTACTTC. Translating gives CSASPEYEQYF.

This clonotype counts as medium-sized. This chain links TRBV6-4 with TRBJ2-2; D gene ambiguous. The CDR3 sequence is 13 residues long. Trimming pared 2 bases from V and 3 bases from J, leaving 4 bases between. Per the germline V gene, CDR1 is MRHNA and CDR2 is SNTAGT. Here the CDR3 reads CASSDRDTGELFF. The DNA of the CDR3 is TGTGCCAGCAGTGACAGGGACACCGGGGAGCTGTTTTTT.

This chain joins TRBV15 and TRBJ2-5; unclear D gene. Between the trimmed V and J ends, which lost 0 bases and 4 bases, there was a span of 15 bases. CDR3 length equals 16 residues. CDR1 is LNHNV, CDR2 YYDKDF, per germline (reference sequence). For the CDR3, the DNA is TGTGCCACCAGCAGAGACGGGCTAGGATCCCGAGAGACCCAGTACTTC. Its protein product is CATSRDGLGSRETQYF.

This chain connects TRBV20-1 to TRBJ2-7, with 9 bases that match TRBD1. The J segment lost 2 bases and the V segment lost 4 bases, leaving 6 bases of the junction unmatched. The CDR3 is 14 amino acids. The germline V gene encodes CDR1 DFQATT and CDR2 SNEGSKA (reference sequence). CDR3 protein: CSATGTGNPYEQYF. CDR3 in DNA: TGCAGTGCTACCGGGACAGGGAACCCCTACGAGCAGTACTTC.

This chain joins TRBV29-1 and TRBJ2-5; D is ambiguous. V lost 1 base and J lost 3, with 9 bases in between. The CDR3 contains 13 residues. Germline values: CDR1 SQVTM, CDR2 ANQGSEA. This CDR3 is CSVEATDKETQYF. In DNA, the CDR3 is TGCAGCGTTGAAGCCACAGACAAAGAGACCCAGTACTTC.

At least ten counts were recorded for this clonotype. The junction shows a germline mismatch at one end, possibly a read error. The J gene is TRBJ2-1, the V gene TRBV2; D ambiguous. The CDR3 totals 14 residues. Per the germline V gene, CDR1 is SNHLY and CDR2 is FYNNEI. In DNA, the CDR3 is TGCGCCAGCACCAGGATTCTCTCCTACAATGAGCAGTTCTTC. As protein: CASTRILSYNEQFF.

Relative to its sample, this clonotype is medium-sized. This chain uses TRBV20-1 with TRBJ2-7; D is possibly TRBD2 (6 bases). V was cut by 3 bases and J by 3 bases, with 12 bases left in between. The germline gives CDR1 DFQATT, CDR2 SNEGSKA (reference sequence). The CDR3 contains 13 residues. The CDR3 DNA reads as TGCAGTGCTAGGGGGGACTTAGGCTACGAGCAGTACTTC. Amino acid sequence: CSARGDLGYEQYF.